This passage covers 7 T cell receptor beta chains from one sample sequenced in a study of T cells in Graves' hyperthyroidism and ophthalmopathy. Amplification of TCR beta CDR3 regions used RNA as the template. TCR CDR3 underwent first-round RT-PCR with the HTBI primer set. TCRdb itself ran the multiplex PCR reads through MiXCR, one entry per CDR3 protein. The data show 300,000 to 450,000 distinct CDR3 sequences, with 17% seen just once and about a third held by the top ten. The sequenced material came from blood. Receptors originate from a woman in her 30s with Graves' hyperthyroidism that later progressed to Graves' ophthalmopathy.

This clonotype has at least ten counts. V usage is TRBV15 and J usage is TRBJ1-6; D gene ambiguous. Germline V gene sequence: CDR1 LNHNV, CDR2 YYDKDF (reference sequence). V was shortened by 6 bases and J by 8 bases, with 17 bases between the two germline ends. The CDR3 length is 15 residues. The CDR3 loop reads CATRRYLTNDSPLHF. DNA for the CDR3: TGTGCCACCAGACGGTACTTGACAAACGATTCACCCCTCCACTTT.

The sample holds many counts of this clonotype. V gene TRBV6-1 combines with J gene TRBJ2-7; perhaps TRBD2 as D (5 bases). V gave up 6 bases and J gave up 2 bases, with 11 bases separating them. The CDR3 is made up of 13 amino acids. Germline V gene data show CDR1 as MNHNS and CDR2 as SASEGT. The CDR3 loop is CASRVPTTYEQYF. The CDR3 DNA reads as TGTGCCAGCAGGGTGCCGACTACCTACGAGCAGTACTTC.

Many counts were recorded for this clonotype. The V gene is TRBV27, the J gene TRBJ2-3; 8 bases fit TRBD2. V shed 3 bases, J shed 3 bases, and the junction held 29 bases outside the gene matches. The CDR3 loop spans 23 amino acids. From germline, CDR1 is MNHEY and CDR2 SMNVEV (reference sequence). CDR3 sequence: CASSFGYRSMDLGTSSWTDTQYF. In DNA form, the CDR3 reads TGTGCCAGCAGTTTCGGGTATAGATCGATGGATCTGGGGACTAGTTCTTGGACAGATACGCAGTATTTT.

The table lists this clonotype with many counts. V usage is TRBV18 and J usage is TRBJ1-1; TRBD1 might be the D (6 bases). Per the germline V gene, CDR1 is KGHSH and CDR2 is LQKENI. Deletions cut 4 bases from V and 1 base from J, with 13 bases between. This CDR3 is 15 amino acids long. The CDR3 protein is CASSLSGAWNTEAFF. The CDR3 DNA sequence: TGTGCCAGCTCACTCTCAGGGGCATGGAACACTGAAGCTTTCTTT.

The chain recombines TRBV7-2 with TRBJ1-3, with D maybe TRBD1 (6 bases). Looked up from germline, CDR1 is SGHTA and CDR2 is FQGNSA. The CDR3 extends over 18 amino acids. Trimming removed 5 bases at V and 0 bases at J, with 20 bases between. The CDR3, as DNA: TGTGCCAGCAGCCCTTACGCGGGGGCCCTCCTCTCTGGAAACACCATATATTTT. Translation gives CASSPYAGALLSGNTIYF.

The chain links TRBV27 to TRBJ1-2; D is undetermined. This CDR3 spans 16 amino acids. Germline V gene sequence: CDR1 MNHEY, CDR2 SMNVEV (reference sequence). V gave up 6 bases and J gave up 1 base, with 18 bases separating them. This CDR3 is CASSSYTLDLNYGYTF. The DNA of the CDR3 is TGTGCCAGCAGCTCCTACACACTTGACCTTAACTATGGCTACACCTTC.

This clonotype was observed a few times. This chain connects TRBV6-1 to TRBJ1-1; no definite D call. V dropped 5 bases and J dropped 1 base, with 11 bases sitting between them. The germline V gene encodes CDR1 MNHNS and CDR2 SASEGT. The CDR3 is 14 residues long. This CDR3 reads CASSYRTENTEAFF. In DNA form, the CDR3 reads TGTGCCAGCAGTTACCGGACGGAGAACACTGAAGCTTTCTTT.